This T cell receptor (beta chain) was retrieved from a study of shared clonotypes between healthy human individuals. On the study more broadly: Aged 18 to 49, the donors were a couple of women and three men.

The method was immunoSEQ multiplex PCR; TCRdb's version includes in-frame clones alone and lacks a portion of them. The sample has about 2 million clones, 85% to 95% seen once. Study results and caveats: Rarefaction analysis demonstrated incomplete sorted-subset sequencing notwithstanding large depth. When naive CD4 clonotypes were compared across several donors, about 5% were shared.

V lost 5 bases, J lost 4 bases, and 3 bases stayed unmatched. Germline CDR1 reads SGHTA; CDR2 reads FQGNSA. The CDR3 sequence is 13 residues long. A split of CD4+ cells into CD45RA+ naive and CD45RA-negative memory subsets was performed. Regarding this clone: Its antigen remains unknown.

The sample taken for sequencing was naive CD4+ T cells sorted from blood. Subset here: CD45RA+ positively selected. V gene TRBV7-2 combines with J gene TRBJ1-2; 8 bases line up with TRBD1. This TCR was recovered from a man aged 18 to 30 in good health. CDR3 region: CASSIGTGYGYTF. The CDR3 DNA follows: TGTGCCAGCAGCATCGGGACAGGCTATGGCTACACCTTC.